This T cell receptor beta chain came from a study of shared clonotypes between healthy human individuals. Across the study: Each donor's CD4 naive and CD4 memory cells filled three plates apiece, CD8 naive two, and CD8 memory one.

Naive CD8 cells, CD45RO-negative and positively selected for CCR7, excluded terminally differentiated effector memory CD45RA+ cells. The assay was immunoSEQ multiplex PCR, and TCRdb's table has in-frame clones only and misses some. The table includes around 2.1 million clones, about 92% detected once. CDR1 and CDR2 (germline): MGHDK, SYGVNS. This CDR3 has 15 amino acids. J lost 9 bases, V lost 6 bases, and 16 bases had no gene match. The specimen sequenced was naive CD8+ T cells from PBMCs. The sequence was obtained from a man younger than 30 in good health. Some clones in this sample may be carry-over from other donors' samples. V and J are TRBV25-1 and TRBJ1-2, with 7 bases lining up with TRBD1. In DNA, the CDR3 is TGTGCCAGCAGGAAGGGACAGACTTTAATTAACAGCTACACCTTC. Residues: CASRKGQTLINSYTF.